This T cell receptor (beta chain) was identified in a study of blood T cells in healthy people across ages. Total RNA was isolated from each sample in quantities of at least 5 micrograms. Overall study results and limits: Diversity of TCR beta per million T cells declined in a roughly linear way with age. Among long-lived donors, naive CD4+ cells were more numerous and diversity higher than in aged donors.

Comments on this clonotype: Its antigen is currently unknown. One end of the junction varies from germline; a read error may be responsible.

PCR was performed a second time for about 7 to 12 cycles using a sample-barcoded 5' primer and a J-beta primer mix. One entry per CDR3 protein results from TCRdb running MiXCR on the 5' RACE reads. The sample carries some 1.7 million distinct CDR3 sequences, over 25% recorded once. The germline gives CDR1 MNHEY, CDR2 SMNVEV (reference sequence). The CDR3 length is 14 residues. The TCR was taken from a woman aged 30 to 39 in good health. Sequencing used blood. The chain combines TRBV27 with TRBJ2-1, with D uncertain. The CDR3 DNA reads as TGTGCCAGCTGGCGTCTAGATCTTGGCAATGGGCAGTTCTTC. Translating gives CASWRLDLGNGQFF.